A selection of T cell receptor beta chains follows, all from one sample in a study of blood T cell repertoires in COVID-19. Generated by immunoSEQ multiplex PCR, the TCRdb table keeps only in-frame clones and is missing some. The table includes hundreds of thousands of clones, roughly 85% detected once. The sample was peripheral blood. These receptors came from a human donor in a cohort sampled during active COVID-19. The CDR3 runs from the conserved cysteine through the conserved F or W. Each record gives: CDR3 protein, CDR3 DNA, J gene, D gene, V gene, clone size. D genes are given only for firm matches. The size of a clone is reported for some rows only, either as once, few or many, or as a class for expanded clones.

CDR3aa: CASSQGGGGNQPQHF; CDR3nt: TGTGCCAGCAGCCAAGGAGGGGGGGGTAATCAGCCCCAGCATTTT; j_gene: TRBJ1-5; d_gene: NA; v_gene: TRBV3-1/TRBV3-2; abundance: NA
CDR3aa: CAWRAHMNTEAFF; CDR3nt: TGTGCCTGGAGGGCACACATGAACACTGAAGCTTTCTTT; j_gene: TRBJ1-1; d_gene: NA; v_gene: TRBV30; abundance: NA
CDR3aa: CASSQDVLPSGITDTQYF; CDR3nt: TGTGCCAGCAGCCAAGACGTTCTGCCTAGCGGGATCACAGATACGCAGTATTTT; j_gene: TRBJ2-3; d_gene: TRBD2; v_gene: TRBV4-2; abundance: NA
CDR3aa: CASSPGGQGTYNEQFF; CDR3nt: TGTGCCAGCTCACCGGGCGGACAGGGTACCTACAATGAGCAGTTCTTC; j_gene: TRBJ2-1; d_gene: TRBD1; v_gene: TRBV18; abundance: few
CDR3aa: CASSSFGGTEAFF; CDR3nt: TGTGCCAGCAGCTCCTTCGGGGGAACTGAAGCTTTCTTT; j_gene: TRBJ1-1; d_gene: NA; v_gene: TRBV7-3; abundance: once
CDR3aa: CASSELQGADGYTF; CDR3nt: TGTGCCAGCAGTGAACTGCAGGGGGCGGATGGCTACACCTTC; j_gene: TRBJ1-2; d_gene: TRBD1; v_gene: TRBV6-1; abundance: NA
CDR3aa: CASSLLGGNQPQHF; CDR3nt: TGTGCCAGCAGTTTATTAGGGGGCAATCAGCCCCAGCATTTT; j_gene: TRBJ1-5; d_gene: NA; v_gene: TRBV27; abundance: NA
CDR3aa: CAWRKGLRTEAFF; CDR3nt: TGTGCCTGGAGAAAGGGGCTTCGGACTGAAGCTTTCTTT; j_gene: TRBJ1-1; d_gene: NA; v_gene: TRBV30; abundance: NA
CDR3aa: CASILRQGRGNEQFF; CDR3nt: TGTGCCAGCATTCTACGACAGGGTCGTGGCAATGAGCAGTTCTTC; j_gene: TRBJ2-1; d_gene: TRBD1; v_gene: TRBV6-5; abundance: NA
CDR3aa: CASGLLGQGGKGEQYF; CDR3nt: TGTGCTAGTGGCCTATTGGGACAGGGGGGAAAGGGCGAGCAGTACTTC; j_gene: TRBJ2-7; d_gene: TRBD1; v_gene: TRBV12-5; abundance: NA
CDR3aa: CASSFRTGVLGYTF; CDR3nt: TGTGCCAGTAGTTTCAGGACAGGGGTGCTTGGCTACACCTTC; j_gene: TRBJ1-2; d_gene: TRBD1; v_gene: TRBV19; abundance: NA
CDR3aa: CASSLETSGAQFF; CDR3nt: TGTGCCAGCAGCTTAGAAACTAGCGGGGCTCAGTTCTTC; j_gene: TRBJ2-1; d_gene: TRBD2; v_gene: TRBV11-2; abundance: few
CDR3aa: CASSEEVEGGNEKLFF; CDR3nt: TGTGCCAGCAGTGAAGAAGTGGAGGGCGGGAATGAAAAACTGTTTTTT; j_gene: TRBJ1-4; d_gene: NA; v_gene: TRBV2; abundance: once
CDR3aa: CASSLNHGLPLYGYTF; CDR3nt: TGCGCCAGCAGCTTGAACCACGGACTGCCGCTCTATGGCTACACCTTC; j_gene: TRBJ1-2; d_gene: NA; v_gene: TRBV5-1; abundance: NA
CDR3aa: CASSFGGLGRTYEQYF; CDR3nt: TGTGCCAGCAGTTTCGGGGGGTTGGGCAGGACCTACGAGCAGTACTTC; j_gene: TRBJ2-7; d_gene: TRBD2; v_gene: TRBV6-2/TRBV6-3; abundance: NA
CDR3aa: CASTVSYNSPLHF; CDR3nt: TGTGCCAGTACGGTCTCCTATAATTCACCCCTCCACTTT; j_gene: TRBJ1-6; d_gene: NA; v_gene: TRBV19; abundance: NA